Listed here are 13 T cell receptor beta chains from one sample, sequenced in a study of multiple sclerosis patients with progressive multifocal leukoencephalopathy. Described time point: time of PML onset. Data came from immunoSEQ multiplex PCR; TCRdb stores just in-frame clones and leaves some out. The sample has approximately 27,000 clones, 85% seen once. Sequenced material: PBMCs, taken from a patient treated with natalizumab. Every receptor here comes from a young woman with progressive multifocal leukoencephalopathy.

The V and J genes are TRBV5-1 and TRBJ2-2, with D possibly TRBD2 on 6 matching bases. Germline values: CDR1 SGHRS, CDR2 YFSETQ. The CDR3 extends over 13 amino acids. V gave up 1 base and J gave up 5 bases, with 6 bases separating them. As DNA, the CDR3 is TGCGCCAGCAGCTTGAGCGGGACCGGGGAGCTGTTTTTT. Protein: CASSLSGTGELFF.

The rearrangement uses TRBV12-5 and TRBJ2-3; no clear D gene. Trimming removed 3 bases from V and 6 bases from J, with 4 bases in between. Germline V gene sequence: CDR1 LGHNT, CDR2 FRNRAP. This CDR3 region has 11 residues. The CDR3 loop reads CASGFMDTQYF. Here the CDR3 DNA reads TGTGCTAGTGGTTTTATGGATACGCAGTATTTT.

The rearrangement joins TRBV28 to TRBJ2-5, with 8 bases aligning to TRBD1. Germline CDR1 and CDR2: MDHEN and SYDVKM. J lost 4 bases, V lost 3 bases, and 7 bases had no gene match. The CDR3 length is 15 residues. The CDR3 region has the DNA TGTGCCAGCAGTTTTGGCGGGACAGGCGCAGAGACCCAGTACTTC. Encoded protein: CASSFGGTGAETQYF.

V gene TRBV5-1 combines with J gene TRBJ2-1; TRBD1 is a possible D gene (5 bases). The CDR3 is made up of 16 amino acids. V lost 3 bases, J lost 6 bases, and 19 bases lay in between. Germline CDR1 SGHRS, CDR2 YFSETQ. CDR3 region: CASSSAEQGLTNEQFF. The CDR3 DNA sequence: TGCGCCAGCAGCTCGGCGGAGCAGGGCCTGACCAATGAGCAGTTCTTC. Complete variable domain (other parts from reference TRBV5-1 and TRBJ2-1): KAGVTQTPRYLIKTRGQQVTLSCSPISGHRSVSWYQQTPGQGLQFLFEYFSETQRNKGNFPGRFSGRQFSNSRSEMNVSTLELGDSALYLCASSSAEQGLTNEQFFGPGTRLTVL.

The V and J genes are TRBV18 and TRBJ2-7; D may be TRBD2 (5 bases). Germline-derived CDR1 and CDR2 are KGHSH and LQKENI. V was clipped by 4 bases and J by 6 bases, with 13 bases between them. CDR3 length equals 13 residues. The CDR3 nucleotides read TGTGCCAGCTCACTTCGCAGCGGCTTCGAGCAGTACTTC. Translating it yields CASSLRSGFEQYF.

The chain couples TRBV5-6 to TRBJ2-3; D is possibly TRBD1 (6 bases). The germline V gene has CDR1 SGHDT and CDR2 YYEEEE. Trimming stripped 5 bases from V and 5 bases from J, with 15 bases between. This CDR3 has 14 amino acids. Here the CDR3 DNA reads TGTGCCAGCAGAGACAGGAGATTAGGAGATACGCAGTATTTT. Translated, it gives CASRDRRLGDTQYF. Filled out from reference TRBV5-6 and TRBJ2-3, the complete variable domain reads DAGVTQSPTHLIKTRGQQVTLRCSPKSGHDTVSWYQQALGQGPQFIFQYYEEEERQRGNFPDRFSGHQFPNYSSELNVNALLLGDSALYLCASRDRRLGDTQYFGPGTRLTVL.

The rearrangement uses TRBV4-1 and TRBJ2-6, with a possible D match to TRBD1 (6 bases). This CDR3 spans 14 amino acids. Germline V CDR1 and CDR2: MGHRA, YSYEKL. The V and J ends lost 4 bases and 8 bases respectively, with 12 bases between them. Here the CDR3 reads CASSPEDRSNVLTF. CDR3 sequence (DNA): TGCGCCAGCAGCCCAGAAGACAGGTCCAACGTCCTGACTTTC.

The chain has TRBV5-4 and TRBJ1-1; D may be TRBD1 (5 bases). The CDR3 extends over 16 amino acids. V was cut by 4 bases and J by 2 bases, with 18 bases left in between. The germline CDR1 and CDR2 sequences are SGHNT and YYREEE (reference sequence). CDR3 coding DNA: TGTGCCAGCAGCGGCCCTGGGGGGAGGGGAAACACTGAAGCTTTCTTT. It yields the protein CASSGPGGRGNTEAFF.

DNA for the CDR3: TGTGCCAGCAGCCCCAAGGATTCACCCCTCCACTTT. Its translation is CASSPKDSPLHF. V and J are TRBV5-4 and TRBJ1-6; D remains unclear. The CDR3 sequence is 12 residues long. The V gene lost 4 bases and the J gene lost 8 bases, with 7 bases spanning the gap. Per the germline V gene, CDR1 is SGHNT and CDR2 is YYREEE (reference sequence).

This chain links TRBV19 with TRBJ2-1, with TRBD2 identical over 10 bases. The CDR3 has 14 residues. Germline CDR1 is LNHDA and CDR2 is SQIVND (reference sequence). Germline trimming cut 4 bases from V and 7 bases from J; bases unmatched to any gene: 4. DNA for the CDR3: TGTGCCAGTAGTACTAGCGGGAGAGGGAATGAGCAGTTCTTC. This codes for CASSTSGRGNEQFF.

This chain connects TRBV5-1 to TRBJ1-3, with D unclear. Per the germline V gene, CDR1 is SGHRS and CDR2 is YFSETQ. Between the trimmed V and J ends, which lost 0 bases and 0 bases, there was a span of 4 bases. This CDR3 has 14 residues. The CDR3 DNA sequence: TGCGCCAGCAGCTTGGCATCCTCTGGAAACACCATATATTTT. It specifies CASSLASSGNTIYF.

The chain carries TRBV4-1 and TRBJ2-2; D perhaps matches TRBD2 (5 bases). Looked up from germline, CDR1 is MGHRA and CDR2 is YSYEKL. Trimming left V 1 base short and J 0 bases short, with 9 bases between. The CDR3 sequence is 16 residues long. Here the CDR3 DNA reads TGCGCCAGCAGCCAAGCGAGGGAAGCGAACACCGGGGAGCTGTTTTTT. It specifies CASSQAREANTGELFF.

The chain joins TRBV6-6 to TRBJ1-1; 9 positions agree with TRBD1. Germline CDR1 and CDR2: MNHNY and SVGAGI (reference sequence). Trimming cost V 2 bases and J 11 bases; bases outside gene matches: 6. This CDR3 is built from 13 residues. DNA of the CDR3: TGTGCCAGCAGTTACAAAGGACAGGGGTGGGCTTTCTTT. Translation: CASSYKGQGWAFF.